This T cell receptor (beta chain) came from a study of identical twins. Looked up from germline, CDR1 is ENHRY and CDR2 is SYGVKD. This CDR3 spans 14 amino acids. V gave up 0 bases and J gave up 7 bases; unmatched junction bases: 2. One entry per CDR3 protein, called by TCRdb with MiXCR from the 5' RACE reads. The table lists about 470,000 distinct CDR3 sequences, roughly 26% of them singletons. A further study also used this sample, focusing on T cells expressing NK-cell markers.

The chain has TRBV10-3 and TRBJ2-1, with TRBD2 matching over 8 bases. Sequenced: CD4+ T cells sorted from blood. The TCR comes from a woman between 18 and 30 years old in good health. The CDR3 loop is CAISESASGNEQFF. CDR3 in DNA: TGTGCCATCAGTGAGTCTGCTAGCGGGAATGAGCAGTTCTTC.